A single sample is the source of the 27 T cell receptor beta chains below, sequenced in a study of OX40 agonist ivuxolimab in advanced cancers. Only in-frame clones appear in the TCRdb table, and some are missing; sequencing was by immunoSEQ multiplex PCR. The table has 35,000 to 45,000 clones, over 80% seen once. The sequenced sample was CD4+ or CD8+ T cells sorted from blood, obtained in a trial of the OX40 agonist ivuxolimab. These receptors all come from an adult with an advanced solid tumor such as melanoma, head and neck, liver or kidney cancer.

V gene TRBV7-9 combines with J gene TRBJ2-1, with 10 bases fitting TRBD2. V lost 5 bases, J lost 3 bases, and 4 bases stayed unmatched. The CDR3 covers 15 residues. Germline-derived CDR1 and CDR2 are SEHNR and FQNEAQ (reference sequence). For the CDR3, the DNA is TGTGCCAGCAGCCGCGGGACTAGCGACTACAATGAGCAGTTCTTC. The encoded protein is CASSRGTSDYNEQFF.

DNA for the CDR3: TGCGCCAGCAGTGGATCCAGCGGGAGGGACAAAAACATTCAGTACTTC. Protein sequence: CASSGSSGRDKNIQYF. V gene TRBV10-1 combines with J gene TRBJ2-4; 10 nucleotides match TRBD2. Germline CDR1 WNHNN, CDR2 SYGVQD (reference sequence). CDR3 length equals 16 residues. V dropped 4 bases and J dropped 3; count of bases not matched to a gene: 6.

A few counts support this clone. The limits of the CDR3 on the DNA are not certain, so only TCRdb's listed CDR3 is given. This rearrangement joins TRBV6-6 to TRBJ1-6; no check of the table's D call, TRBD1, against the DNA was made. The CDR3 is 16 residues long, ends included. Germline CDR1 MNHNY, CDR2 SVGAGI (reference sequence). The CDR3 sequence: CASSTSVGANSSPLHF.

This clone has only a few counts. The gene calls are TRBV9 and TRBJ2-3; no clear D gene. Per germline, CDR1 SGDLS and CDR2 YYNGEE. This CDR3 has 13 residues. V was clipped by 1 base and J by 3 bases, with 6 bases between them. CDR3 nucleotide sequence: TGTGCCAGCAGCGTACTGGGGACAGATACGCAGTATTTT. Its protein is CASSVLGTDTQYF.

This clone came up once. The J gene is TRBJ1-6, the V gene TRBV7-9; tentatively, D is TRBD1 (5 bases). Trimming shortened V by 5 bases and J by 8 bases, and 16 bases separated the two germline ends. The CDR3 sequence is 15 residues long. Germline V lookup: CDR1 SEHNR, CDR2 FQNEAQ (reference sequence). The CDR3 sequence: CASSPPWGLDSPLHF. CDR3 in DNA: TGTGCCAGCAGCCCCCCGTGGGGGTTAGATTCACCCCTCCACTTT.

In nucleotides, the CDR3 is TGTGCCAGCAGTTACCAGGGCTCCTACGAGCAGTACTTC. Translated, it gives CASSYQGSYEQYF. The V and J genes are TRBV6-6 and TRBJ2-7; D possibly corresponds to TRBD1 (5 bases). The germline V and J ends were trimmed by 2 bases and 0 bases, with 5 bases remaining between them. Germline V gene lookup returns CDR1 MNHNY and CDR2 SVGAGI (reference sequence). The CDR3 contains 13 residues.

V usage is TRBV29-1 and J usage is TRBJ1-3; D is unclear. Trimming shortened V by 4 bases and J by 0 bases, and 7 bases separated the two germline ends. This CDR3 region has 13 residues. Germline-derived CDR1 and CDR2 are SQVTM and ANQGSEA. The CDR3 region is CSVVPYSGNTIYF. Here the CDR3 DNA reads TGCAGCGTTGTTCCGTACTCTGGAAACACCATATATTTT.

CDR3 in DNA: TGCGCCAGCACCTTTACAGGGGCCTACCAAGAGACCCAGTACTTC. Translated: CASTFTGAYQETQYF. This chain uses TRBV5-1 with TRBJ2-5; TRBD1 matches at 7 bases. Trimming removed 6 bases from V and 0 bases from J; junction bases left unmatched: 8. In germline, CDR1 is SGHRS, CDR2 YFSETQ. The CDR3 spans 15 residues.

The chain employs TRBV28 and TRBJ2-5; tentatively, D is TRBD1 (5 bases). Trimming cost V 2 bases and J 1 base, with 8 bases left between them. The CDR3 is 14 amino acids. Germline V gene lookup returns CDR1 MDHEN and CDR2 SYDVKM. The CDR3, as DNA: TGTGCCAGCAGTTTAAGCCAGGGCCAAGAGACCCAGTACTTC. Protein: CASSLSQGQETQYF.

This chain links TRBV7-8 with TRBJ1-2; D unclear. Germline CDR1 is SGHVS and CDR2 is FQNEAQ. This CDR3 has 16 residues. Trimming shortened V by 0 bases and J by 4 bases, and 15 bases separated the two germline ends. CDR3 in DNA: TGTGCCAGCAGCTTAGCGCTGTTTTCAGCTTCCTATGGCTACACCTTC. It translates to CASSLALFSASYGYTF.

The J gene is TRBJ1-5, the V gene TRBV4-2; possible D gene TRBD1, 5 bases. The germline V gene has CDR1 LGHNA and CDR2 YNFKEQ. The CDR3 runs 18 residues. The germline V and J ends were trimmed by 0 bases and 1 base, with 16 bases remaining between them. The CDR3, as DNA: TGTGCCAGCAGCCAAGATTTCGCCGGAGGGGTCAGCAATCAGCCCCAGCATTTT. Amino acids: CASSQDFAGGVSNQPQHF.

The CDR3 DNA reads TGTGCCAGCAGTTTTGAGGAATATGGCTACACCTTC. Translated, it gives CASSFEEYGYTF. V gene TRBV28 combines with J gene TRBJ1-2; no firm D call. This CDR3 has 12 amino acids. With 3 bases removed from V and 5 bases from J, the gap between germline ends came to 7 bases. Germline assignment: CDR1 MDHEN and CDR2 SYDVKM.

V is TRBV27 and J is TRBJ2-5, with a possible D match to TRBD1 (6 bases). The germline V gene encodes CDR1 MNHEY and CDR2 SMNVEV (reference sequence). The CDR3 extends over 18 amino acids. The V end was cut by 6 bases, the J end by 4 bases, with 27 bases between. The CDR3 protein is CASSYKTGFTGRGETQYF. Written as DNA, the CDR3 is TGTGCCAGCAGCTATAAAACAGGGTTTACTGGGCGAGGAGAGACCCAGTACTTC.

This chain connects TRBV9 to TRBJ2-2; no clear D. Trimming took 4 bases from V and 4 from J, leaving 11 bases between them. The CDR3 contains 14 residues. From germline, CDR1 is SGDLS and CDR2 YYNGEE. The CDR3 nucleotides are TGTGCCAGCAGCCAATCACGAGGCACCGGGGAGCTGTTTTTT. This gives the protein CASSQSRGTGELFF. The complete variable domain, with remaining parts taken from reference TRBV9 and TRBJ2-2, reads DSGVTQTPKHLITATGQRVTLRCSPRSGDLSVYWYQQSLDQGLQFLIQYYNGEERAKGNILERFSAQQFPDLHSELNLSSLELGDSALYFCASSQSRGTGELFFGEGSRLTVL.

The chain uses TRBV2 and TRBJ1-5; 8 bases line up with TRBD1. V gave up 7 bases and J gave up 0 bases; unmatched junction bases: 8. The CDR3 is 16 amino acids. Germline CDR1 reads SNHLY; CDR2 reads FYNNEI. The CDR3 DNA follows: TGTGCCAGCACTGGAGACAGGGGTGGTAGCAATCAGCCCCAGCATTTT. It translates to CASTGDRGGSNQPQHF.

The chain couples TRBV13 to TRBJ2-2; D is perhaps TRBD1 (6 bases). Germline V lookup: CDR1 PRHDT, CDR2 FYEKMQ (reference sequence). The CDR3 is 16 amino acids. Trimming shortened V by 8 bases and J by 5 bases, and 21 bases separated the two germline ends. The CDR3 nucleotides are TGTGCCAGCCGCGACACAGGGACGGCGCGGACCGGGGAGCTGTTTTTT. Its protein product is CASRDTGTARTGELFF. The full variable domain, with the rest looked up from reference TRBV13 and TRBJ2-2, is AAGVIQSPRHLIKEKRETATLKCYPIPRHDTVYWYQQGPGQDPQFLISFYEKMQSDKGSIPDRFSAQQFSDYHSELNMSSLELGDSALYFCASRDTGTARTGELFFGEGSRLTVL.

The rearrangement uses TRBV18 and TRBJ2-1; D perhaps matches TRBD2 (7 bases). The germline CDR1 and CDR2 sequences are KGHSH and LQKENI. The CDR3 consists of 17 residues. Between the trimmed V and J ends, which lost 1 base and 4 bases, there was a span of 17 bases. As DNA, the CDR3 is TGTGCCAGCTCACCACGGGGGGGGACAAGAAATTACAATGAGCAGTTCTTC. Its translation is CASSPRGGTRNYNEQFF.

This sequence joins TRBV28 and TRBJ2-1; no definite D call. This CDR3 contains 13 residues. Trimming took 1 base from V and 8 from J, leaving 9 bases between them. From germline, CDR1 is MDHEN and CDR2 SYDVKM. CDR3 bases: TGTGCCAGCAGTTTATTAAAGGGTCATGAGCAGTTCTTC. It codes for CASSLLKGHEQFF.

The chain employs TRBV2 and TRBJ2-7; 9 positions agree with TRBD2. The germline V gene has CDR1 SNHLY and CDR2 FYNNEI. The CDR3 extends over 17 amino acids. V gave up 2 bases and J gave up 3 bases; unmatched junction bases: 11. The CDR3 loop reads CASSEIPGLALSYEQYF. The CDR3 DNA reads TGTGCCAGCAGTGAAATCCCGGGACTAGCCCTCAGCTACGAGCAGTACTTC. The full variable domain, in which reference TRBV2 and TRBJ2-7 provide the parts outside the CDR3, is EPEVTQTPSHQVTQMGQEVILRCVPISNHLYFYWYRQILGQKVEFLVSFYNNEISEKSEIFDDQFSVERPDGSNFTLKIRSTKLEDSAMYFCASSEIPGLALSYEQYFGPGTRLTVT.

CDR3 in DNA: TGCGCCAGCAGCTTCGAGGGATCCTACAATGAGCAGTTCTTC. This sequence encodes CASSFEGSYNEQFF. The rearrangement joins TRBV5-1 to TRBJ2-1; possible D gene TRBD2, 5 bases. Germline CDR1 and CDR2: SGHRS and YFSETQ. CDR3 length: 14 amino acids. V shed 2 bases and J shed 1 base, with 7 bases lying between them.

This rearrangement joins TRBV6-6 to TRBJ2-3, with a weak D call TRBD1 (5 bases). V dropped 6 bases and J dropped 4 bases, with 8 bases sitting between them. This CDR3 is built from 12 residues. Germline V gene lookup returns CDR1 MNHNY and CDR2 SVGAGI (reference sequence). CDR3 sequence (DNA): TGTGCCAGCAGCTCAGGGCCAGATACGCAGTATTTT. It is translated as CASSSGPDTQYF.

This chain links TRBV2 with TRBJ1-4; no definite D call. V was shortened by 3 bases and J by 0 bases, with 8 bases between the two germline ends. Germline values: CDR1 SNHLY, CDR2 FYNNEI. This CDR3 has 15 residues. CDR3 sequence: CASSEGRTTNEKLFF. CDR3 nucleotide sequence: TGTGCCAGCAGTGAGGGCAGGACAACTAATGAAAAACTGTTTTTT.

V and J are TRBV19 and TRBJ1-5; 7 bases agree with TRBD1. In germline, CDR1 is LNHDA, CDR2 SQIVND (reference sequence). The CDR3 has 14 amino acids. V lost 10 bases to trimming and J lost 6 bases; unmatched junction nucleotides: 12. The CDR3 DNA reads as TGTGCCATTTCCGACAGGGTGAAGGGTCAGCCCCAGCATTTT. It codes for CAISDRVKGQPQHF.

In nucleotides, the CDR3 is TGTGCCAGCAGTGAACAGGCTTCCCGCAATCAGCCCCAGCATTTT. Translated, it gives CASSEQASRNQPQHF. The J gene is TRBJ1-5, the V gene TRBV2; no reliable D call. Trimming stripped 2 bases from V and 2 bases from J, with 10 bases between. Germline values: CDR1 SNHLY, CDR2 FYNNEI. The CDR3 is made up of 15 amino acids.

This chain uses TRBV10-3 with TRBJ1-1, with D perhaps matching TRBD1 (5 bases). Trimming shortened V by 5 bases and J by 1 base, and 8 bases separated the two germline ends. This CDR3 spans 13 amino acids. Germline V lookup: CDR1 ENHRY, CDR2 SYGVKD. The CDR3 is CAISQQENTEAFF. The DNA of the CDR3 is TGTGCCATCAGTCAACAGGAGAACACTGAAGCTTTCTTT.

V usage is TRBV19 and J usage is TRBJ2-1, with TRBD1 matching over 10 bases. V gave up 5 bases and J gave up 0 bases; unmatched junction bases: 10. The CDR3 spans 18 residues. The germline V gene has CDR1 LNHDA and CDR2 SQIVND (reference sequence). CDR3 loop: CASSSPTGGLSSYNEQFF. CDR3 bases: TGTGCCAGTAGTTCCCCGACAGGGGGCTTGAGCTCCTACAATGAGCAGTTCTTC.

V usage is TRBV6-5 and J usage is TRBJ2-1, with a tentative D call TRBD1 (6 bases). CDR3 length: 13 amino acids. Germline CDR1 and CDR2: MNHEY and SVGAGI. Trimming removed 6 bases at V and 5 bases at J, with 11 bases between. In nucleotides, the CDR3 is TGTGCCAGCAGAGTCAGGGGCGACAATGAGCAGTTCTTC. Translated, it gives CASRVRGDNEQFF.